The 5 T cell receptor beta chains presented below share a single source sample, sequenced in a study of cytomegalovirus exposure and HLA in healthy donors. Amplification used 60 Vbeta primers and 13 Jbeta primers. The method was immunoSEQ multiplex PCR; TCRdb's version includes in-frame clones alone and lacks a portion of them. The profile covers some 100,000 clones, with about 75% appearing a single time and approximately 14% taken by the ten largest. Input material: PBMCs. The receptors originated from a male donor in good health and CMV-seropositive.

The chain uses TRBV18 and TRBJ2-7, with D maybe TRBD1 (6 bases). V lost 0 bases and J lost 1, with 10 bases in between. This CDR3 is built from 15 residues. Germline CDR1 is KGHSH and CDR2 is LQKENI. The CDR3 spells CASSPPGHGSYEQYF. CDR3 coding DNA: TGTGCCAGCTCACCACCGGGACATGGGTCCTACGAGCAGTACTTC.

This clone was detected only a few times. The DNA of the CDR3 is TGTGCCAGCAGCTCCCTGTTGAAGTCAAGCCGCTCCTACAATGAGCAGTTCTTC. Protein: CASSSLLKSSRSYNEQFF. V and J are TRBV7-9 and TRBJ2-1, with unresolved D. V was trimmed by 4 bases and J by 0 bases, leaving 19 bases between them. Per germline, CDR1 SEHNR and CDR2 FQNEAQ (reference sequence). This CDR3 spans 18 amino acids.

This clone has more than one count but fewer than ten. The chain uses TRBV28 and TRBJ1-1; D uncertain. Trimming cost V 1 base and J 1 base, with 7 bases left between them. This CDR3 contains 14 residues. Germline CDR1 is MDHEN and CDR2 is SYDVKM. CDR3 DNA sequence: TGTGCCAGCAGTTTATCCCCTAGGAACACTGAAGCTTTCTTT. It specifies CASSLSPRNTEAFF. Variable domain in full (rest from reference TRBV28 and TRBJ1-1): DVKVTQSSRYLVKRTGEKVFLECVQDMDHENMFWYRQDPGLGLRLIYFSYDVKMKEKGDIPEGYSVSREKKERFSLILESASTNQTSMYLCASSLSPRNTEAFFGQGTRLTVV.

This chain's CDR3 is CASSLEHRYEQYF. Here the CDR3 DNA reads TGCGCCAGCAGCTTGGAGCACCGCTACGAGCAGTACTTC. The V gene is TRBV5-1, the J gene TRBJ2-7; no clear D. The CDR3 is made up of 13 amino acids. Germline V CDR1 and CDR2: SGHRS, YFSETQ. The V end was cut by 0 bases, the J end by 3 bases, with 7 bases between.

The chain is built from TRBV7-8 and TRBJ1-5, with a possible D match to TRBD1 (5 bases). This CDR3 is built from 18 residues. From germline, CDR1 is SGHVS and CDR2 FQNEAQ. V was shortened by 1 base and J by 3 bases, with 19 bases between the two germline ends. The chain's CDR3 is CASSLDPTNWGDNQPQHF. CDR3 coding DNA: TGTGCCAGCAGCTTAGATCCGACAAATTGGGGGGACAATCAGCCCCAGCATTTT.